These T cell receptor beta chains were read from a single sample in a study of vaccination effects on CD4 cells after COVID-19. Their antigens remain unidentified. Sequencing was performed with immunoSEQ multiplex PCR; in TCRdb, only in-frame clones are kept and a portion is missing. The table includes roughly 60,000 clones, 72% detected once. Here the sequenced sample was CD4+ T cells from PBMCs cultured without peptide, taken before COVID-19 vaccination. Receptors originate from a human donor who had a prior SARS-CoV-2 infection. Each CDR3 is given with its conserved first and last residue. A D gene is named only where the DNA matches it firmly.

d_call: NA
v_call: TRBV3-1/TRBV3-2
j_call: TRBJ2-2
cdr3_aa: CASSYGSAGELFF

d_call: NA
v_call: TRBV4-3
j_call: TRBJ1-2
cdr3_aa: CASSQELRGGYTF

d_call: NA
v_call: TRBV7-8
j_call: TRBJ2-5
cdr3_aa: CASSFSRRPETQYF

d_call: TRBD1
v_call: TRBV7-6
j_call: TRBJ1-2
cdr3_aa: CASSRQGFYGYTF

d_call: TRBD2
v_call: TRBV7-3
j_call: TRBJ2-5
cdr3_aa: CASSLTSGSSETQYF

d_call: NA
v_call: TRBV5-1
j_call: TRBJ2-3
cdr3_aa: CASSPGYTDTQYF

d_call: NA
v_call: TRBV9
j_call: TRBJ2-3
cdr3_aa: CASSNGVAASTDTQYF

d_call: TRBD1
v_call: TRBV5-1
j_call: TRBJ2-1
cdr3_aa: CASSLDRGSNEQFF

d_call: NA
v_call: TRBV5-6
j_call: TRBJ2-7
cdr3_aa: CASSLGGPYEQYF

d_call: TRBD2
v_call: TRBV5-4
j_call: TRBJ2-2
cdr3_aa: CASSTGLAGFTGELFF

d_call: NA
v_call: TRBV7-3
j_call: TRBJ2-3
cdr3_aa: CASSLGTSSDTQYF

d_call: NA
v_call: TRBV5-1
j_call: TRBJ1-1
cdr3_aa: CASSLQTGALNTEAFF

d_call: TRBD2
v_call: TRBV5-1
j_call: TRBJ2-1
cdr3_aa: CASSLGLAGAPRDEQFF

d_call: NA
v_call: TRBV12-3/TRBV12-4
j_call: TRBJ1-2
cdr3_aa: CASSQQWYGYTF

d_call: NA
v_call: TRBV14
j_call: TRBJ1-2
cdr3_aa: CASSQGQQYGYTF

d_call: TRBD1
v_call: TRBV2
j_call: TRBJ1-2
cdr3_aa: CASSERSGGQNYGYTF

d_call: NA
v_call: TRBV7-2
j_call: TRBJ2-7
cdr3_aa: CASSFYPGEAEQYF

d_call: NA
v_call: TRBV18
j_call: TRBJ2-7
cdr3_aa: CASSLPGKYEQYF

d_call: TRBD1
v_call: TRBV27
j_call: TRBJ1-6
cdr3_aa: CASSLSGTGNSPLHF

d_call: NA
v_call: TRBV3-1/TRBV3-2
j_call: TRBJ2-5
cdr3_aa: CASSQASGQETQYF

d_call: NA
v_call: TRBV6-5
j_call: TRBJ1-5
cdr3_aa: CASKPDYSNQPQHF

d_call: NA
v_call: TRBV7-9
j_call: TRBJ2-6
cdr3_aa: CASSLVGGDSGANVLTF

d_call: NA
v_call: TRBV5-4
j_call: TRBJ2-7
cdr3_aa: CASSSSNYYEQYF

d_call: NA
v_call: TRBV6-1
j_call: TRBJ1-2
cdr3_aa: CASSEALGHQGYGYTF

d_call: NA
v_call: TRBV27
j_call: TRBJ2-2
cdr3_aa: CASSLNTGELFF

d_call: TRBD2
v_call: TRBV18
j_call: TRBJ2-1
cdr3_aa: CASSPPGLAGASEQFF

d_call: NA
v_call: TRBV7-9
j_call: TRBJ2-7
cdr3_aa: CASSPSGLLYEQYF

d_call: NA
v_call: TRBV5-5
j_call: TRBJ1-1
cdr3_aa: CASSPLALQHTEAFF

d_call: NA
v_call: TRBV7-6
j_call: TRBJ1-2
cdr3_aa: CASSYDRTGRGYTF

d_call: NA
v_call: TRBV6-2/TRBV6-3
j_call: TRBJ2-7
cdr3_aa: CASSYSMLSGHRSYEQYF

d_call: TRBD1
v_call: TRBV15
j_call: TRBJ1-2
cdr3_aa: CATSRGTGSNYGYTF

d_call: TRBD2
v_call: TRBV3-1/TRBV3-2
j_call: TRBJ2-7
cdr3_aa: CAIPRLAGSYEQYF

d_call: TRBD2
v_call: TRBV7-9
j_call: TRBJ2-5
cdr3_aa: CASSLAGGKRGQETQYF

d_call: TRBD2
v_call: TRBV7-2
j_call: TRBJ2-1
cdr3_aa: CASSLTPGLGNEQFF

d_call: TRBD2
v_call: TRBV7-9
j_call: TRBJ2-2
cdr3_aa: CASSLASGHTGELFF

d_call: NA
v_call: TRBV19
j_call: TRBJ1-2
cdr3_aa: CASSIVQGVYGYTF

d_call: TRBD1
v_call: TRBV5-8
j_call: TRBJ1-1
cdr3_aa: CASSAGQLMNTEAFF

d_call: NA
v_call: TRBV13
j_call: TRBJ2-3
cdr3_aa: CASSYLEAQYF

d_call: NA
v_call: TRBV6-5
j_call: TRBJ1-2
cdr3_aa: CASGSDLNYGYTF

d_call: NA
v_call: TRBV5-1
j_call: TRBJ2-7
cdr3_aa: CASSYSARGEQYF

d_call: TRBD2
v_call: TRBV7-7
j_call: TRBJ2-7
cdr3_aa: CASRARLASYEQYF

d_call: NA
v_call: TRBV7-2
j_call: TRBJ1-5
cdr3_aa: CASSLVGDSNQPQHF

d_call: NA
v_call: TRBV3-1/TRBV3-2
j_call: TRBJ2-5
cdr3_aa: CASRDGGQETQYF

d_call: NA
v_call: TRBV19
j_call: TRBJ2-1
cdr3_aa: CASSTPGLKNEQFF

d_call: NA
v_call: TRBV5-5
j_call: TRBJ1-5
cdr3_aa: CASSGGWWPGSGQPQHF

d_call: TRBD2
v_call: TRBV19
j_call: TRBJ2-1
cdr3_aa: CASSISGSPYNEQFF

d_call: NA
v_call: TRBV3-1/TRBV3-2
j_call: TRBJ1-1
cdr3_aa: CASSQEWRDAKAFF

d_call: NA
v_call: TRBV9
j_call: TRBJ2-5
cdr3_aa: CASSVGGPWGETQYF

d_call: NA
v_call: TRBV5-1
j_call: TRBJ1-1
cdr3_aa: CASSLGTGGPNTEAFF